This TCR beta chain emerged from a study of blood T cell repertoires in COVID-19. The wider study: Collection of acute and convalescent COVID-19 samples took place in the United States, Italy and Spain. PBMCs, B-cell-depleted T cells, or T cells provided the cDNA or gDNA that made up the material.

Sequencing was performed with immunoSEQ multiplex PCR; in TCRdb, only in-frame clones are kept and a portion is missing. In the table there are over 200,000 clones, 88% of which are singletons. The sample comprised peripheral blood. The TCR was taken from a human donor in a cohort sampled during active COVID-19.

The CDR3 is CASSESSLRYEQYF. The CDR3 nucleotides read TGCGCCAGCAGTGAAAGTAGTTTGAGGTACGAGCAGTACTTC. This chain links TRBV10-1 with TRBJ2-7; D remains unclear. V was pared by 3 bases and J by 4 bases, with 13 bases between. This CDR3 is 14 amino acids long. Per germline, CDR1 WNHNN and CDR2 SYGVQD (reference sequence).